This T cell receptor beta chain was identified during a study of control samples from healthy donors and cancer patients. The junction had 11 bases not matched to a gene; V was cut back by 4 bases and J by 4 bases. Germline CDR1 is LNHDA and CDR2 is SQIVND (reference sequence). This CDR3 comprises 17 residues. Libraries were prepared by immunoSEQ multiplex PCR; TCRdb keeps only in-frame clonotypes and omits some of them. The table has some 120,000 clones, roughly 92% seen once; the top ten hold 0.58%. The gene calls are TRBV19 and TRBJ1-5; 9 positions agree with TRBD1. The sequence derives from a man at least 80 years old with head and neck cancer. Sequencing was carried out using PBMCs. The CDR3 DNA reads TGTGCCAGTAGTAGAAACCTGGGGGGACAGGGTAATCAGCCCCAGCATTTT. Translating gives CASSRNLGGQGNQPQHF.